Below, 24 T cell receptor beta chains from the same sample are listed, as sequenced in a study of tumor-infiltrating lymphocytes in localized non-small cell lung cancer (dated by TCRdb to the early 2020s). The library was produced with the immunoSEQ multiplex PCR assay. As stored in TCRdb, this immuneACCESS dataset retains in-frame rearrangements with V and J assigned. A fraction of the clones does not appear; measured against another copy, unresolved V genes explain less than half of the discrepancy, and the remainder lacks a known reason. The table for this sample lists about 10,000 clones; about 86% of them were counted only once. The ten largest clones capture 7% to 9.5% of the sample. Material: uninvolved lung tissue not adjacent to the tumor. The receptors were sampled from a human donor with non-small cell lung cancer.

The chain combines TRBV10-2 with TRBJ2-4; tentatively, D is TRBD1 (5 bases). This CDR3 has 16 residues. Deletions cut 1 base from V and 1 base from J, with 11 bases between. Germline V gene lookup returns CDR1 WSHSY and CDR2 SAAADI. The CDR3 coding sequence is TGCGCCAGCAGTGAGTGGGCAGGGTCGGCCAAAAACATTCAGTACTTC. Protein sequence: CASSEWAGSAKNIQYF.

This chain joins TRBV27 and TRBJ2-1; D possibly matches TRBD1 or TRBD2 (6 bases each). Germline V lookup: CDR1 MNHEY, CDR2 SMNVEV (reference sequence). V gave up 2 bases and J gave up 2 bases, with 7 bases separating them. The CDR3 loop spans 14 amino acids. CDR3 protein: CASSLRGAYNEQFF. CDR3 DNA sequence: TGTGCCAGCAGTTTAAGGGGGGCCTACAATGAGCAGTTCTTC.

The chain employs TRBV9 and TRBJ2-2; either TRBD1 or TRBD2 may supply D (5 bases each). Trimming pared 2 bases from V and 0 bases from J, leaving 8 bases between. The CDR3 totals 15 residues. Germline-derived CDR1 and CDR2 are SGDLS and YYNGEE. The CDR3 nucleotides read TGTGCCAGCAGCGTCGGGACGACGAACACCGGGGAGCTGTTTTTT. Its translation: CASSVGTTNTGELFF.

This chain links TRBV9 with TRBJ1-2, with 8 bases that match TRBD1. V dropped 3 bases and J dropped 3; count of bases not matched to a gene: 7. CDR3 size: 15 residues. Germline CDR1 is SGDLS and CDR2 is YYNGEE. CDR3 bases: TGTGCCAGCAGCGGATACAGGGGGTCTGACTATGGCTACACCTTC. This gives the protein CASSGYRGSDYGYTF.

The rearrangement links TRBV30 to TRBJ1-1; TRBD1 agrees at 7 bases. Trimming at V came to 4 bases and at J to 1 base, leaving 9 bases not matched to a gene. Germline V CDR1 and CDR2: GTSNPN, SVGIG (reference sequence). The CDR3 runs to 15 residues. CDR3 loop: CAWKKPDRENTEAFF. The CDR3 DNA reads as TGTGCCTGGAAGAAACCCGACAGGGAGAACACTGAAGCTTTCTTT.

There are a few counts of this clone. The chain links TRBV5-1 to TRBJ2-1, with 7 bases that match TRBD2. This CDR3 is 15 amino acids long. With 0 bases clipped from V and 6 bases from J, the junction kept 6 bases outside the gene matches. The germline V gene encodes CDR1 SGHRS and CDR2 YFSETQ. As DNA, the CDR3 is TGCGCCAGCAGCTTGGCACTCGGGGGGACCAATGAGCAGTTCTTC. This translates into CASSLALGGTNEQFF.

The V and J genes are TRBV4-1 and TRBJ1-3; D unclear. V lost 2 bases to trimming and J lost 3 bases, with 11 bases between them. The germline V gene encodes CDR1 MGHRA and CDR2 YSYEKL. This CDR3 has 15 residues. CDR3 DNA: TGCGCCAGCAGCCAACCTACGAGGAGTGGAAACACCATATATTTT. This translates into CASSQPTRSGNTIYF.

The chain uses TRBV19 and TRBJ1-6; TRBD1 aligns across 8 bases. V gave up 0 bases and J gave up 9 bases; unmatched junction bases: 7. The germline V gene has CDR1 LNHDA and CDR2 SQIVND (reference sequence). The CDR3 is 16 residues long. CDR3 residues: CASSIDLTGVGSPLHF. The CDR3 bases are TGTGCCAGTAGTATAGATTTGACAGGGGTGGGTTCACCCCTCCACTTT.

As DNA, the CDR3 is TGTGCCAGCAGCTCGCGGGGGAACACTGAAGCTTTCTTT. Residues: CASSSRGNTEAFF. The rearrangement uses TRBV7-8 and TRBJ1-1; D unresolved. Looked up from germline, CDR1 is SGHVS and CDR2 is FQNEAQ. V dropped 4 bases and J dropped 1 base, with 7 bases sitting between them. There are 13 residues in the CDR3.

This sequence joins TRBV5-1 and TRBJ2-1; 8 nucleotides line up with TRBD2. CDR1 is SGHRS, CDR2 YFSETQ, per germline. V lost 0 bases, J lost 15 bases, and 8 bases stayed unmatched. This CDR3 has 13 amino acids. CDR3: CASSLGAGGEMFF. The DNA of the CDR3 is TGCGCCAGCAGCTTGGGGGCCGGGGGGGAGATGTTCTTC.

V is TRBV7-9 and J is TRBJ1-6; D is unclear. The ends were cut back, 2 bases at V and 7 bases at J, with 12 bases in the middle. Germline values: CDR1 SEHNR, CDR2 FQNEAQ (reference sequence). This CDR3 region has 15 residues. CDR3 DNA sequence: TGTGCCAGCAGCTTATTAGGAGGCGACAATTCACCCCTCCACTTT. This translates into CASSLLGGDNSPLHF.

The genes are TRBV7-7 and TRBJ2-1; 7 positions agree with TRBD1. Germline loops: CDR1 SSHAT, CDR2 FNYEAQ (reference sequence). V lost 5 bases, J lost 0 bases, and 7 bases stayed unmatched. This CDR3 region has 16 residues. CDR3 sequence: CASSLRQGASYNEQFF. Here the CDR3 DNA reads TGTGCCAGCAGCCTAAGACAGGGTGCCTCCTACAATGAGCAGTTCTTC.

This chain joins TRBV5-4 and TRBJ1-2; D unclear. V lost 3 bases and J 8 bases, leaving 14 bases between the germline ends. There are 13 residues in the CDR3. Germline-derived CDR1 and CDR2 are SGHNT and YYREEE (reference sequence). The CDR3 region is CASSSGSSAGYTF. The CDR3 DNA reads TGTGCCAGCAGCTCCGGGAGTTCGGCAGGCTACACCTTC.

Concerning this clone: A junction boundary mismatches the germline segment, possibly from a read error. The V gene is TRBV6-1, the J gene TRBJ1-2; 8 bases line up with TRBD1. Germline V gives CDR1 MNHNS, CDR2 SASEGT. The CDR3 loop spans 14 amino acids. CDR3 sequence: CASREDRGAEGYTF. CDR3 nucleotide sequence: TGTGCCAGCAGGGAAGACAGGGGCGCGGAAGGCTACACCTTC.

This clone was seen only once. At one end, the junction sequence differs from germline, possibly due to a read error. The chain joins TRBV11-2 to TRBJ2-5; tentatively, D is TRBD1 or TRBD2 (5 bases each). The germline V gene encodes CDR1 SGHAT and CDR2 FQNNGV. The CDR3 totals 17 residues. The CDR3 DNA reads TGTGCCAGCAGCCTAGATGGGGACCTCCCATCGGGAGAGACCCAGTACTTC. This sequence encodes CASSLDGDLPSGETQYF.

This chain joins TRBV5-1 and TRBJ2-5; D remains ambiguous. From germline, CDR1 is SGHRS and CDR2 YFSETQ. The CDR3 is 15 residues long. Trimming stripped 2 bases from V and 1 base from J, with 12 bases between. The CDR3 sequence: CASSLAVGFQETQYF. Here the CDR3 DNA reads TGCGCCAGCAGCTTAGCCGTGGGTTTCCAAGAGACCCAGTACTTC.

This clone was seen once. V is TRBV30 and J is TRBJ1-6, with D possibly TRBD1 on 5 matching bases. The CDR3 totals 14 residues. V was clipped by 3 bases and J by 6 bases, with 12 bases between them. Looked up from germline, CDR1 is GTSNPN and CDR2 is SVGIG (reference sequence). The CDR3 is CAWRQGNSNSPLHF. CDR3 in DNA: TGTGCCTGGAGGCAGGGAAATTCTAATTCACCCCTCCACTTT.

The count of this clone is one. Written as DNA, the CDR3 is TGTGCCAGAAGCTTAAACCCGGGACAGTCCCACACTGAAGCTTTCTTT. This translates into CARSLNPGQSHTEAFF. The chain is built from TRBV7-5 and TRBJ1-1; the DNA was not used to check the table's D call, TRBD1. TRBV7-5 has pseudogene status. This CDR3 region has 16 residues.

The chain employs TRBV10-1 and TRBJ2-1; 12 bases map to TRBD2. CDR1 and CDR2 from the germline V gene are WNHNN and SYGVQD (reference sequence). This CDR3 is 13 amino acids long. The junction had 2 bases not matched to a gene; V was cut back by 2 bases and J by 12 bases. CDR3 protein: CASSEQLAGGQFF. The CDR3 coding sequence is TGCGCCAGCAGTGAGCAACTAGCGGGGGGGCAGTTCTTC.

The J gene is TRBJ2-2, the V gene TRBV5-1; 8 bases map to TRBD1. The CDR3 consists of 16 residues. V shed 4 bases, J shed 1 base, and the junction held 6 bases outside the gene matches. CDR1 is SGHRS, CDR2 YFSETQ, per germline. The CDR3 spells CASSLETGENTGELFF. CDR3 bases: TGCGCCAGCAGCCTTGAGACAGGGGAGAACACCGGGGAGCTGTTTTTT.

As DNA, the CDR3 is TGTGCCAGCAGCGCTACCACAGGGGCGGTTGCTGAAGCTTTCTTT. Amino acid sequence: CASSATTGAVAEAFF. The chain couples TRBV7-9 to TRBJ1-1; the match to TRBD1 covers 7 bases. Germline lookup yields CDR1 SEHNR and CDR2 FQNEAQ (reference sequence). This CDR3 comprises 15 residues. J lost 6 bases, V lost 5 bases, and 12 bases had no gene match.

CDR3: CASSLSGTGGETQYF. For the CDR3, the DNA is TGTGCCAGCAGCTTATCAGGGACGGGAGGAGAGACCCAGTACTTC. The chain joins TRBV7-9 to TRBJ2-5; 7 positions agree with TRBD2. Germline CDR1 is SEHNR and CDR2 is FQNEAQ (reference sequence). The CDR3 covers 15 residues. V trimming: 2 bases; J trimming: 4 bases; junction bases outside the gene matches: 7.

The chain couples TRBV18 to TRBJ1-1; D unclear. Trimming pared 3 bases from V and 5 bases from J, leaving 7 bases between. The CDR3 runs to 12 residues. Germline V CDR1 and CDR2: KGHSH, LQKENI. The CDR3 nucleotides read TGTGCCAGCTCACCCGGGGAGACTGAAGCTTTCTTT. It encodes CASSPGETEAFF.

In DNA, the CDR3 is TGCGCCAGCAGCTTGACTAGTGTCGGCGGAGAGACCCAGTACTTC. This sequence encodes CASSLTSVGGETQYF. This chain uses TRBV5-1 with TRBJ2-5, with a possible D match to TRBD2 (5 bases). This CDR3 has 15 residues. V was cut by 1 base and J by 4 bases, with 14 bases left in between. Per germline, CDR1 SGHRS and CDR2 YFSETQ.